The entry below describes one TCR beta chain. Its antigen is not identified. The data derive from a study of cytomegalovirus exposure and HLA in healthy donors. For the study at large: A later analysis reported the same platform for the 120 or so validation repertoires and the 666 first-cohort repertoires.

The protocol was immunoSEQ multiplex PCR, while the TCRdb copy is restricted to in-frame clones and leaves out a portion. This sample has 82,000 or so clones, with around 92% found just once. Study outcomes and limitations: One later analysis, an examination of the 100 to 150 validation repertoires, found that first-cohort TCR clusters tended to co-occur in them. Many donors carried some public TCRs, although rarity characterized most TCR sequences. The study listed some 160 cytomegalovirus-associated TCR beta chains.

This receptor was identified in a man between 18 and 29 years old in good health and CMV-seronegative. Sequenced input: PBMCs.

The DNA for the CDR3 is TGCAGCGTCCTTGACAGGGAAAATTCACCCCTCCACTTT. This translates into CSVLDRENSPLHF. The chain carries TRBV29-1 and TRBJ1-6; 7 bases match TRBD1. With 6 bases clipped from V and 7 bases from J, the junction kept 6 bases outside the gene matches. The CDR3 is 13 amino acids. Germline CDR1 and CDR2: SQVTM and ANQGSEA.